The rows below give T cell receptor beta chains drawn from one sample of a study of graft-versus-host responses after intestinal transplantation. Their antigen targets remain unknown. Clones were sequenced by immunoSEQ multiplex PCR, and TCRdb holds only the in-frame ones, with some missing. The data contain tens of thousands of clones, 80% to 90% of them singletons. This specimen was unstimulated CD8+ T cells sorted from spleen or lymph node cells, taken before intestinal transplant. These receptors all stem from a human donor who received an intestinal transplant. Both conserved end residues are part of each CDR3. D genes are given only for firm matches. The size field is filled for only some rows; it gives once, few, many or a size class.

CASSRRGRGVNTEAFF	TGTGCCAGCAGCCGAAGGGGACGGGGGGTGAACACTGAAGCTTTCTTT	TRBV4-2	NA	TRBJ1-1	NA
CASSFGIGGGELFF	TGTGCCAGCAGTTTCGGGATAGGGGGCGGGGAGCTGTTTTTT	TRBV27	NA	TRBJ2-2	NA
CASSVQAPNEKLFF	TGTGCCAGCAGTGTACAGGCCCCGAATGAAAAACTGTTTTTT	TRBV6-1	NA	TRBJ1-4	NA
CASSHGTGGEGNYGYTF	TGCGCCAGCAGCCACGGGACAGGGGGCGAAGGAAACTATGGCTACACCTTC	TRBV4-1	NA	TRBJ1-2	TRBD1
CSALTGEAYEQYF	TGCAGCGCCCTGACAGGGGAGGCCTACGAGCAGTACTTC	TRBV29-1	NA	TRBJ2-7	TRBD1
CASSTLREESSYNEQFF	TGTGCCAGCAGCACTCTTAGGGAGGAGAGCTCCTACAATGAGCAGTTCTTC	TRBV7-9	NA	TRBJ2-1	NA
CASSDSGTGAYEQYF	TGCGCCAGCAGTGATTCAGGGACAGGGGCCTACGAGCAGTACTTC	TRBV10-2	NA	TRBJ2-7	TRBD1
CASGLGLRYDQYF	TGTGCCAGCGGGCTGGGACTCCGATACGACCAGTACTTC	TRBV27	NA	TRBJ2-5	NA
CASSILTGRGMDTQYF	TGTGCCAGCAGCATCCTGACAGGCAGGGGCATGGATACGCAGTATTTT	TRBV11-2	NA	TRBJ2-3	NA
CASSDIREHSYEQYF	TGTGCCAGCAGTGACATACGGGAGCACTCCTACGAGCAGTACTTC	TRBV2	NA	TRBJ2-7	NA
CASSYLSGAEQYF	TGCGCCAGCAGTTACCTGTCGGGTGCCGAGCAGTACTTC	TRBV5-1	once	TRBJ2-7	NA
CASSLKRLGGTQYF	TGTGCCAGCAGCCTCAAGAGGCTTGGCGGGACCCAGTACTTC	TRBV7-8	NA	TRBJ2-5	NA
CASSMYSSTYQETQYF	TGTGCCAGTAGTATGTACTCGTCGACTTACCAAGAGACCCAGTACTTC	TRBV19	NA	TRBJ2-5	NA
CASSEAGEGYGYTF	TGTGCCAGCAGTGAGGCGGGGGAAGGATATGGCTACACCTTC	TRBV2	NA	TRBJ1-2	NA
CASSSLDSATYEQYF	TGTGCCAGCAGCTCCCTGGACAGCGCGACCTACGAGCAGTACTTC	TRBV7-9	NA	TRBJ2-7	NA
CASSPGTSADSSYEQYF	TGTGCCAGCAGCCCAGGGACTAGCGCCGACAGCTCCTACGAGCAGTACTTC	TRBV7-8	NA	TRBJ2-7	TRBD2
CASSSEDRPYEQYF	TGCGCCAGCAGCTCCGAGGACAGGCCCTACGAGCAGTACTTC	TRBV5-1	NA	TRBJ2-7	TRBD1
CASSLYAGQRSSYEQYF	TGTGCCAGCAGCTTGTATGCCGGACAGCGGAGCTCCTACGAGCAGTACTTC	TRBV5-5	NA	TRBJ2-7	NA
CASGPGGASGYTF	TGTGCCAGCGGGCCCGGAGGCGCCTCGGGCTACACCTTC	TRBV27	NA	TRBJ1-2	NA
CASSLGAGGGELFF	TGTGCCAGCAGCCTGGGGGCCGGCGGCGGGGAGCTGTTTTTT	TRBV27	NA	TRBJ2-2	NA
CASSHGLANYGYTF	TGTGCCAGCAGCCATGGTTTAGCTAACTATGGCTACACCTTC	TRBV4-2	NA	TRBJ1-2	NA
CASSYSDSSYGYTF	TGTGCCAGCAGTTACTCGGACTCTTCCTATGGCTACACCTTC	TRBV6-5	NA	TRBJ1-2	NA
CASSQVGQGAGGYTF	TGCGCCAGCAGCCAAGTCGGGCAGGGGGCCGGTGGCTACACCTTC	TRBV4-1	NA	TRBJ1-2	TRBD1
CASSQTPPTGEQFF	TGTGCCAGCAGCCAAACCCCTCCCACGGGTGAGCAGTTCTTC	TRBV4-2	NA	TRBJ2-1	NA
CASSPSGTGKNTEAFF	TGTGCCAGCAGCCCCTCCGGGACAGGGAAGAACACTGAAGCTTTCTTT	TRBV9	NA	TRBJ1-1	TRBD1
CSVDYYNEQFF	TGCAGCGTTGATTATTACAATGAGCAGTTCTTC	TRBV29-1	NA	TRBJ2-1	NA
CASSPISEFWNTEAFF	TGTGCCAGCAGCCCCATTTCCGAGTTCTGGAACACTGAAGCTTTCTTT	TRBV11-2	NA	TRBJ1-1	NA
CASSLGPGRTTAGGQFF	TGCGCCAGCAGCTTGGGTCCGGGTCGCACTACCGCAGGGGGGCAGTTCTTC	TRBV5-1	NA	TRBJ2-1	TRBD1
CASMADRGDGSNQPQHF	TGTGCCAGTATGGCGGACAGGGGAGACGGAAGCAATCAGCCCCAGCATTTT	TRBV19	NA	TRBJ1-5	TRBD1